The 9 T cell receptor beta chains below all came from one sample that was sequenced in a study of cytomegalovirus exposure and HLA in healthy donors. Measured with immunoSEQ multiplex PCR; TCRdb has only the in-frame clones, and not every one. The data contain tens of thousands of clones, under 95% of them singletons. Sequencing used PBMCs. The receptors come from a woman aged 30 to 39 in good health and CMV-seronegative.

The rearrangement joins TRBV7-3 to TRBJ2-1; TRBD2 matches at 15 bases. This CDR3 has 16 amino acids. Germline CDR1 is SGHTA and CDR2 is FQGTGA. The ends lost 5 bases at V and 9 bases at J; junction bases unmatched: 8. CDR3 sequence reads: CASSPEGLAGGGEQFF. CDR3 DNA: TGTGCCAGCAGCCCCGAGGGACTAGCGGGAGGCGGTGAGCAGTTCTTC. Full variable domain (outside the CDR3, taken from reference TRBV7-3 and TRBJ2-1): GAGVSQTPSNKVTEKGKYVELRCDPISGHTALYWYRQSLGQGPEFLIYFQGTGAADDSGLPNDRFFAVRPEGSVSTLKIQRTERGDSAVYLCASSPEGLAGGGEQFFGPGTRLTVL.

The chain couples TRBV7-9 to TRBJ2-7; D perhaps matches TRBD1 (9 bases). The CDR3 contains 15 residues. Germline V gene lookup returns CDR1 SEHNR and CDR2 FQNEAQ (reference sequence). Between the trimmed V and J ends, which lost 5 bases and 4 bases, there was a span of 18 bases. As DNA, the CDR3 is TGTGCCAGCAGCCGGGGGGGACAGGGACATTACGAGCAGTACTTC. Its protein is CASSRGGQGHYEQYF.

This clone was seen just once. In DNA, the CDR3 is TGTGCCAGCAGCGTAGGGCTAGCGGGAGGCACCGGGGAGCTGTTTTTT. Translated, it gives CASSVGLAGGTGELFF. This rearrangement joins TRBV9 to TRBJ2-2, with 11 bases matching TRBD2. The germline gives CDR1 SGDLS, CDR2 YYNGEE. This CDR3 is 16 amino acids long. After removal of 0 bases from V and 4 bases from J, the junction contained 2 bases not matched to a gene.

J is TRBJ2-7 and V is TRBV10-1; 7 nucleotides align to TRBD2. The CDR3 has 14 residues. The trim removed 8 bases at V and 4 bases at J, leaving 11 bases unmatched. Per the germline V gene, CDR1 is WNHNN and CDR2 is SYGVQD (reference sequence). This CDR3 reads CASPKLGGSYEQYF. In DNA, the CDR3 is TGCGCCAGCCCTAAGCTGGGGGGGTCGTACGAGCAGTACTTC.

This sequence joins TRBV19 and TRBJ2-1; 10 bases are a match to TRBD2. Germline trimming cut 5 bases from V and 0 bases from J; bases unmatched to any gene: 4. CDR3 size: 16 residues. Germline V gene data show CDR1 as LNHDA and CDR2 as SQIVND (reference sequence). The CDR3 loop is CASSRASGGSYNEQFF. CDR3 nucleotides: TGTGCCAGTAGTCGGGCTAGCGGGGGCTCCTACAATGAGCAGTTCTTC.

The CDR3 DNA reads as TGTGCCAGCAGCGTCCGACTAGCGGGTACAGAGACCCAGTACTTC. Translating gives CASSVRLAGTETQYF. This rearrangement joins TRBV9 to TRBJ2-5; TRBD2 aligns across 10 bases. Losses at the gene ends were 2 bases for V and 4 bases for J; bases not matched to a gene: 5. CDR3 length equals 15 residues. CDR1 and CDR2 from the germline V gene are SGDLS and YYNGEE.

This clone was seen just once. The rearrangement joins TRBV6-5 to TRBJ1-4; TRBD1 matches at 10 bases. J lost 10 bases, V lost 3 bases, and 5 bases had no gene match. CDR1 and CDR2 from the germline V gene are MNHEY and SVGAGI. CDR3 size: 14 residues. For the CDR3, the DNA is TGTGCCAGCAGTTATGGACAGGGGGTCGGAAAACTGTTTTTT. It is translated as CASSYGQGVGKLFF.

This chain connects TRBV19 to TRBJ1-4; TRBD1 matches at 7 bases. In germline, CDR1 is LNHDA, CDR2 SQIVND (reference sequence). The length of the CDR3 is 12 residues. V shed 8 bases, J shed 8 bases, and the junction held 5 bases outside the gene matches. CDR3: CASRYRGEKLFF. The CDR3 bases are TGTGCCAGTCGCTACAGGGGCGAAAAACTGTTTTTT. The full variable domain, with the rest looked up from reference TRBV19 and TRBJ1-4, is DGGITQSPKYLFRKEGQNVTLSCEQNLNHDAMYWYRQDPGQGLRLIYYSQIVNDFQKGDIAEGYSVSREKKESFPLTVTSAQKNPTAFYLCASRYRGEKLFFGSGTQLSVL.

V usage is TRBV30 and J usage is TRBJ1-5; 8 nucleotides line up with TRBD1. Germline loops: CDR1 GTSNPN, CDR2 SVGIG (reference sequence). The CDR3 loop spans 14 amino acids. V shed 3 bases and J 5 bases; nucleotides not matched to a gene: 6. In DNA form, the CDR3 reads TGTGCCTGGAGAGGGTCAGGGGGCCATCAGCCCCAGCATTTT. It codes for CAWRGSGGHQPQHF.